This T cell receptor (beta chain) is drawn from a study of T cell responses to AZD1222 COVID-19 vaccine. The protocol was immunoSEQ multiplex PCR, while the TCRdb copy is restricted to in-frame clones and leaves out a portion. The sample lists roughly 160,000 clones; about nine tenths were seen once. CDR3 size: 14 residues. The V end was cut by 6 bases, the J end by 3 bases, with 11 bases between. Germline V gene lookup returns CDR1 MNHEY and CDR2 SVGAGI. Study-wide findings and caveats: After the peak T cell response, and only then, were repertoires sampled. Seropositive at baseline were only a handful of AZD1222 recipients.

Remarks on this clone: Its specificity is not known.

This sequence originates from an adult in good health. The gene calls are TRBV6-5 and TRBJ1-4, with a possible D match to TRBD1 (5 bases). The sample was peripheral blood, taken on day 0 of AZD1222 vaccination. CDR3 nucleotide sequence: TGTGCCAGCAGGCTGGGGGTGGCTAATGAAAAACTGTTTTTT. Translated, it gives CASRLGVANEKLFF.